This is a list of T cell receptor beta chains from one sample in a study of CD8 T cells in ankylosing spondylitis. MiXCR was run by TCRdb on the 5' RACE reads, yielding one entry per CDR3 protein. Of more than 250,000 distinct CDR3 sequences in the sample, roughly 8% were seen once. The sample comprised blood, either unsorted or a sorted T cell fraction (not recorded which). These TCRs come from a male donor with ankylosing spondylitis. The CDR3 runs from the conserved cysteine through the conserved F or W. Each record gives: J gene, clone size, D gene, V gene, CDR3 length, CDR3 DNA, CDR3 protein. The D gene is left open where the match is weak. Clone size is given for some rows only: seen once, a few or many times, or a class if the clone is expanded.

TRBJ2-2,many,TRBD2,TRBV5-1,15,TGCGCCAGCAGCTTGTGGACTAGCCACACCGGGGAGCTGTTTTTT,CASSLWTSHTGELFF
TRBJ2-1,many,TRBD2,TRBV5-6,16,TGTGCCAGCAGCTTGGTTCGGGAGGCACCGAGGGATGAGCAGTTCTTC,CASSLVREAPRDEQFF
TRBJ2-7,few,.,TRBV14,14,TGTGCCAGCAGCCATAGAGGGTTTCGCCACGAGCAGTACTTC,CASSHRGFRHEQYF
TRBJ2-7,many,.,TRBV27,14,TGTGCCAGCCGTAACTGGGATGGCGTCTACGAGCAGTACTTC,CASRNWDGVYEQYF
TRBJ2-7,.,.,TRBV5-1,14,TGCGCCAGCAGCTCCCGGGACCCGTCCTACGAGCAGTACTTC,CASSSRDPSYEQYF
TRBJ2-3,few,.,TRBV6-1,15,TGTGCCAGCAGCCAGTCGGGGCGGGGCACAGATACGCAGTATTTT,CASSQSGRGTDTQYF
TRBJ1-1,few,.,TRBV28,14,TGTGCCAGCAGTTTATTAAAGGTGCGGACTGAAGCTTTCTTT,CASSLLKVRTEAFF
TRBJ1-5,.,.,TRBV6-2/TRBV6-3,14,TGTGCCAGCAGCTACGGCGGGGGAGTGCAGCCCCAGCATTTT,CASSYGGGVQPQHF
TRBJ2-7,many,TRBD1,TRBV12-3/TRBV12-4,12,TGTGCCAGCGGGACAGCGAGCTACGAGCAGTACTTC,CASGTASYEQYF
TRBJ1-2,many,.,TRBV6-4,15,TGTGCCAGCAGTGTCCTTCCGGGTACTAACTATGGCTACACCTTC,CASSVLPGTNYGYTF
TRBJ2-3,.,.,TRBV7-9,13,TGTGCCAGCAGCTCGACAGTTAACGGTACGCAGTATTTT,CASSSTVNGTQYF
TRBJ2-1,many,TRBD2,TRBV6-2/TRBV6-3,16,TGTGCCAGCAGTTACTTGGGGCGGGAGGAGTACAATGAGCAGTTCTTC,CASSYLGREEYNEQFF
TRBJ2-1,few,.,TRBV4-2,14,TGTGCCAGCAGCCCCGACCGGACCTACAATGAGCAGTTCTTC,CASSPDRTYNEQFF
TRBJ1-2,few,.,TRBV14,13,TGTGCCAGCGCACCCTACCGGCATTATGGCTACACCTTC,CASAPYRHYGYTF
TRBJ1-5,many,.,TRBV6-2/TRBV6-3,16,TGTGCCAGCAGTCCTAGGGGGGGGAAGGACAATCAGCCCCAGCATTTT,CASSPRGGKDNQPQHF
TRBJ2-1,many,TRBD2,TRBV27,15,TGTGCCAGCAGGGTTTGGGGACTAGCGTTCAATGAGCAGTTCTTC,CASRVWGLAFNEQFF
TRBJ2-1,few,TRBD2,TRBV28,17,TGTGCCAGCAGTTCGACTAGCGGGGTTCGCTCCTACAATGAGCAGTTCTTC,CASSSTSGVRSYNEQFF
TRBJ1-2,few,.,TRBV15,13,TGTGCCACCAGCAGAGAGGCTGGCTATGGCTACACCTTC,CATSREAGYGYTF
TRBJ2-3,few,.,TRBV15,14,TGTGCCACCGGTCCGAGCGGAAGCACAGATACGCAGTATTTT,CATGPSGSTDTQYF
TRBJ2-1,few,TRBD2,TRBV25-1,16,TGTGCCAGCAGTGTTGCTGGAGCGGGAGCGTACAATGAGCAGTTCTTC,CASSVAGAGAYNEQFF